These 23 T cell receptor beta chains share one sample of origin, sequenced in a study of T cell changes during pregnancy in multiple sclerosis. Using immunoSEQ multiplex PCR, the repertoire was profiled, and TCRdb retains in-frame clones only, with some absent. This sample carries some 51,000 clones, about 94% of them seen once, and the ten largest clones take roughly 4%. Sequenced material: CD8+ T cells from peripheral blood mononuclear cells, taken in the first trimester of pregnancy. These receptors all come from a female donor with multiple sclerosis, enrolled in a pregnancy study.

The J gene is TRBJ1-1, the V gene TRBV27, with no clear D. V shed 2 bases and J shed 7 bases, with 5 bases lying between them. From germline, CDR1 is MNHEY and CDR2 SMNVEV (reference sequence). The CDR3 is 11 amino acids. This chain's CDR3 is CASSLRGEAFF. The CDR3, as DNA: TGTGCCAGCAGTTTAAGAGGTGAAGCTTTCTTT.

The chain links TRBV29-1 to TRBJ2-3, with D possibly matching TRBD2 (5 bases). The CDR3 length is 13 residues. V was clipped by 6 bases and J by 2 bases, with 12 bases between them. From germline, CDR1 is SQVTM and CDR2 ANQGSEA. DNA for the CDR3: TGCAGCGTCCCGGGGATTCCCACAGATACGCAGTATTTT. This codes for CSVPGIPTDTQYF.

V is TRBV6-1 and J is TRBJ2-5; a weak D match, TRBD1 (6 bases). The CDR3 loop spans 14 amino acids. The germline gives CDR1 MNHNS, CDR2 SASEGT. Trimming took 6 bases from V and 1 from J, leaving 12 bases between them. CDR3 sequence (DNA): TGTGCCAGCAGGACCTGGGACACCCAAGAGACCCAGTACTTC. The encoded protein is CASRTWDTQETQYF.

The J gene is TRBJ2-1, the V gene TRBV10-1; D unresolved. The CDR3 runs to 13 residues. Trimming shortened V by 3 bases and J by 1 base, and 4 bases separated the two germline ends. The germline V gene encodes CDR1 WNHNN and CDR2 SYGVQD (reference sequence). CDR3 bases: TGCGCCAGCAGTGACGGGTCCTACAATGAGCAGTTCTTC. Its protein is CASSDGSYNEQFF.

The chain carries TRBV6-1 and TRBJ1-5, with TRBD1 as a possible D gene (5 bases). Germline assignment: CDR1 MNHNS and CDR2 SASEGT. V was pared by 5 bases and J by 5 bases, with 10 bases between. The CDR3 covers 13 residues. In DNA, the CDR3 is TGTGCCAGCAGTAGTACGGGGGATCAGCCCCAGCATTTT. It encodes CASSSTGDQPQHF.

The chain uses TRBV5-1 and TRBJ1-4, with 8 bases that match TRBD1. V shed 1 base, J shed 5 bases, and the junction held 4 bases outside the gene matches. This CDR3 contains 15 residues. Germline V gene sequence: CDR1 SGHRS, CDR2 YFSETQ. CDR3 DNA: TGCGCCAGCAGCTTGAAGGGACAGGCGAATGAAAAACTGTTTTTT. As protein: CASSLKGQANEKLFF.

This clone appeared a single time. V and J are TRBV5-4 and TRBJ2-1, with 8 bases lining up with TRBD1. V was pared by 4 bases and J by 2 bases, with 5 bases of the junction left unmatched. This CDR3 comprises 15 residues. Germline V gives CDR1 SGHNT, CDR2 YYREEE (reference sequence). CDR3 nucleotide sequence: TGTGCCAGCAGCCCTGGACAGGGCCCCTACAATGAGCAGTTCTTC. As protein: CASSPGQGPYNEQFF. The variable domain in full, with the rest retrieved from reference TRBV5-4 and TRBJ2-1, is ETGVTQSPTHLIKTRGQQVTLRCSSQSGHNTVSWYQQALGQGPQFIFQYYREEENGRGNFPPRFSGLQFPNYSSELNVNALELDDSALYLCASSPGQGPYNEQFFGPGTRLTVL.

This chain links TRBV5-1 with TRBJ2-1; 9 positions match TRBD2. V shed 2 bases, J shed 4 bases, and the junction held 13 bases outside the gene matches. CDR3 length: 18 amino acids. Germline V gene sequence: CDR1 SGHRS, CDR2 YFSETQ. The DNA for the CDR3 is TGCGCCAGCAGCTTCGACCCCACGCGGGAGGGACATTACAATGAGCAGTTCTTC. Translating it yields CASSFDPTREGHYNEQFF.

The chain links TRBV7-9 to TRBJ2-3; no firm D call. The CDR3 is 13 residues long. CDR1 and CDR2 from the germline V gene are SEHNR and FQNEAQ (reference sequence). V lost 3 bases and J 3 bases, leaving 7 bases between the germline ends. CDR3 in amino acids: CASSLSWTDTQYF. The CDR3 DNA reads TGTGCCAGCAGCTTGAGCTGGACAGATACGCAGTATTTT.

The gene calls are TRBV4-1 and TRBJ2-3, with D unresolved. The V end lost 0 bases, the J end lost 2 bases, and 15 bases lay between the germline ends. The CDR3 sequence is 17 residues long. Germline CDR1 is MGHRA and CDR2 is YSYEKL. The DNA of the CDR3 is TGCGCCAGCAGCCAAGATATGTCCGGGTCCGTCACAGATACGCAGTATTTT. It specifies CASSQDMSGSVTDTQYF.

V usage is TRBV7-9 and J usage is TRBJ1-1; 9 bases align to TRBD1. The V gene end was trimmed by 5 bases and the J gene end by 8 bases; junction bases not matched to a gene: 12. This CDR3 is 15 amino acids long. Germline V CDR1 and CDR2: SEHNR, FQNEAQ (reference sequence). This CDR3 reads CASSRTRDRDSEAFF. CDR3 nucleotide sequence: TGTGCCAGCAGCCGAACCCGGGACAGGGATTCAGAAGCTTTCTTT.

CDR3 DNA: TGTGCCAGTCGACTACAGGGGAACGAGCAGTACTTC. It translates to CASRLQGNEQYF. The chain couples TRBV28 to TRBJ2-7; 7 bases fit TRBD1. CDR1 and CDR2 (germline): MDHEN, SYDVKM. V trimming: 9 bases; J trimming: 5 bases; junction bases outside the gene matches: 7. The CDR3 has 12 residues. The full variable domain, completed using reference TRBV28 and TRBJ2-7, is DVKVTQSSRYLVKRTGEKVFLECVQDMDHENMFWYRQDPGLGLRLIYFSYDVKMKEKGDIPEGYSVSREKKERFSLILESASTNQTSMYLCASRLQGNEQYFGPGTRLTVT.

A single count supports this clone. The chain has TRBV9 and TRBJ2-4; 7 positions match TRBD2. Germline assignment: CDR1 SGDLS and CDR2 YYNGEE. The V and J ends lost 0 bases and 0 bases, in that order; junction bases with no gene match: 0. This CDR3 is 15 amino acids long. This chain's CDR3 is CASSVAGGAKNIQYF. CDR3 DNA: TGTGCCAGCAGCGTAGCGGGAGGAGCCAAAAACATTCAGTACTTC.

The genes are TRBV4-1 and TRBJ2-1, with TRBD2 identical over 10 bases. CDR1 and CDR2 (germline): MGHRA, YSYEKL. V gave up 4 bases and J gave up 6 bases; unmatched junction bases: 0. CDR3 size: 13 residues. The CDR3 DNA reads TGCGCCAGCAGCCCTAGCGGGAGCAATGAGCAGTTCTTC. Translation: CASSPSGSNEQFF.

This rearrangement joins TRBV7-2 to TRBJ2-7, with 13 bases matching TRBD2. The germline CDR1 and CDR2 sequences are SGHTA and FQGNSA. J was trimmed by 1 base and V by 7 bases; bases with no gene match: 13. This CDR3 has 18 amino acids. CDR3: CASTGGGLAGSRSYEQYF. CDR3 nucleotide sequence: TGTGCCAGCACCGGAGGGGGACTAGCGGGGTCCCGTTCCTACGAGCAGTACTTC.

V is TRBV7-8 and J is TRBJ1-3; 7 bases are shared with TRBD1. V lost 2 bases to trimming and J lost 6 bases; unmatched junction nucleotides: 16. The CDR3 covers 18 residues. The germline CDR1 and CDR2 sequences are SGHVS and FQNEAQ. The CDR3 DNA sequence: TGTGCCAGCAGCTTACGACAGGGTGGGCTTGGACATAAAAACACCATATATTTT. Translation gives CASSLRQGGLGHKNTIYF.

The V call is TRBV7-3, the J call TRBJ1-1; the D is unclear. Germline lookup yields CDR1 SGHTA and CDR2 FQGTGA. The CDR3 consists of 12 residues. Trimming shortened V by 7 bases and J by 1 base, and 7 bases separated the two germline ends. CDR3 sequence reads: CASNNPNTEAFF. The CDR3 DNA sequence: TGTGCCAGCAACAACCCGAACACTGAAGCTTTCTTT.

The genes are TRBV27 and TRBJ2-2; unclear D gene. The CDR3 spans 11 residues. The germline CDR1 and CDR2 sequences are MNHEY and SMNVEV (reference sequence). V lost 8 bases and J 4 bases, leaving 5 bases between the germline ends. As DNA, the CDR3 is TGTGCCAGCCGGAGCACCGGGGAGCTGTTTTTT. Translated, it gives CASRSTGELFF.

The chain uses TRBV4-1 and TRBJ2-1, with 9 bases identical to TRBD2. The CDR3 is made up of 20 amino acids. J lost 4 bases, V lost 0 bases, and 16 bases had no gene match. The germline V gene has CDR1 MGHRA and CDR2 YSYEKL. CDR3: CASSQDPGRVAGVPYNEQFF. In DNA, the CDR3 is TGCGCCAGCAGCCAAGACCCCGGGAGGGTAGCGGGGGTTCCTTACAATGAGCAGTTCTTC.

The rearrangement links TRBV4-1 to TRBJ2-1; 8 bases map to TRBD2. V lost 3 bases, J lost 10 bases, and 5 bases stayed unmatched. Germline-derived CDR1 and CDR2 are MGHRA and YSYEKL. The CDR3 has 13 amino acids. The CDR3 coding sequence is TGCGCCAGCAGCCACTCACTAGCGGCAGAGCAGTTCTTC. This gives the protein CASSHSLAAEQFF.

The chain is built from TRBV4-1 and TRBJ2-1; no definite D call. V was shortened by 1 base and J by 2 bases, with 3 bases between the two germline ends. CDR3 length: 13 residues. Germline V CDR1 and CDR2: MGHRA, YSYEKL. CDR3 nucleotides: TGCGCCAGCAGCCAAGTAACCTACAATGAGCAGTTCTTC. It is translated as CASSQVTYNEQFF.

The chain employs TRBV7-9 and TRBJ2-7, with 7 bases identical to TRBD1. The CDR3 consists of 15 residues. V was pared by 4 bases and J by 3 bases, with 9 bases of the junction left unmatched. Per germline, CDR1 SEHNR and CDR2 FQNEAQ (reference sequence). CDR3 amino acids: CASSSPTGTYYEQYF. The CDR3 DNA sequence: TGTGCCAGCAGCTCCCCGACAGGGACCTACTACGAGCAGTACTTC.

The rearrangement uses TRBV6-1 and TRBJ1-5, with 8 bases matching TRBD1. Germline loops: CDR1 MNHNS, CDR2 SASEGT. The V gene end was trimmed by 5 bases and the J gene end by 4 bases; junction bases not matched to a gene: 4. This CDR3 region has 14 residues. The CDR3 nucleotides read TGTGCCAGCAGTCGGACAGGGACGAATCAGCCCCAGCATTTT. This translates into CASSRTGTNQPQHF.